A selection of T cell receptor beta chains follows, all from one sample in a study of blood T cells in healthy people across ages. TCRdb passed the 5' RACE reads through MiXCR, listing each CDR3 protein once. The sample has hundreds of thousands of distinct CDR3 sequences, roughly three fifths seen once. Sequencing was performed on blood. Receptors were obtained from a man in his forties in good health. Both conserved end residues are part of each CDR3. The order of the fields is CDR3 DNA, CDR3 protein, V gene, D gene, J gene, clone size. A D gene is named only where the DNA matches it firmly. Not every row has a clone size; where given, it reads once, few, many or a size class.

TGTGCCAGCAGCTTAGGCCAGGCGAGGGTAGGAAATGAGCAGTTCTTC | CASSLGQARVGNEQFF | TRBV7-6 | - | TRBJ2-1 | -
TGTGCCAGCAGCTTAGGCAGCCTGAAGGTGGGCTACACCTTC | CASSLGSLKVGYTF | TRBV7-8 | - | TRBJ1-2 | -
TGTGCCACCTCGACAGGGCGGTACCAAGAGACCCAGTACTTC | CATSTGRYQETQYF | TRBV24-1 | TRBD1 | TRBJ2-5 | -
TGCAGCTACAGGGGAGATGACTATGGCTACACCTTC | CSYRGDDYGYTF | TRBV20-1 | TRBD1 | TRBJ1-2 | -
TGTGCCAGCAGCCAAGGCTTGGCCGGGAGCCGACTCGAGCAGTACTTC | CASSQGLAGSRLEQYF | TRBV3-1 | - | TRBJ2-7 | -
TGTGCCAGCAGTCCCGCTAGGGGGGATGGTCGAGAGACCCAGTACTTC | CASSPARGDGRETQYF | TRBV12-3/TRBV12-4 | - | TRBJ2-5 | -
TGTGCCATCGCCTTGCCCACGACCAAAAACATTCAGTACTTC | CAIALPTTKNIQYF | TRBV28 | - | TRBJ2-4 | few
TGCAGTGCTGGTGGACTAGCGGGAGGGGAGCAGTACTTC | CSAGGLAGGEQYF | TRBV20-1 | TRBD2 | TRBJ2-7 | -
TGCAGCGTTAAAAAAACCGGGACAGCCCAAGAGACCCAGTACTTC | CSVKKTGTAQETQYF | TRBV29-1 | TRBD1 | TRBJ2-5 | -
TGCGCCAGCAGCTCGAGCCAAAACAACTATGGCCACACCTTC | CASSSSQNNYGHTF | TRBV5-1 | - | TRBJ1-2 | -
TGTGCCAGCAGCCACTACAGGGAGTACACAGATACGCAGTATTTT | CASSHYREYTDTQYF | TRBV14 | - | TRBJ2-3 | -
TGTGCCAGCAGCCTAGAAAGGCAGGGCCAAGAGACCCAGTACTTC | CASSLERQGQETQYF | TRBV12-3/TRBV12-4 | - | TRBJ2-5 | -
TGTGCCAGCAGTTTCGAGACAGGCTCCTACAGTGAGCAGTTCTTC | CASSFETGSYSEQFF | TRBV28 | - | TRBJ2-1 | -
TGCAGCGGAACCGGGACAGGGGGCGTTCGGTGGACTGAAGCTTTCTTT | CSGTGTGGVRWTEAFF | TRBV29-1 | TRBD1 | TRBJ1-1 | -
TGTGCCAGCAGCTGGAAGTTACAGGACTACGAGCAGTACTTC | CASSWKLQDYEQYF | TRBV7-9 | - | TRBJ2-7 | -